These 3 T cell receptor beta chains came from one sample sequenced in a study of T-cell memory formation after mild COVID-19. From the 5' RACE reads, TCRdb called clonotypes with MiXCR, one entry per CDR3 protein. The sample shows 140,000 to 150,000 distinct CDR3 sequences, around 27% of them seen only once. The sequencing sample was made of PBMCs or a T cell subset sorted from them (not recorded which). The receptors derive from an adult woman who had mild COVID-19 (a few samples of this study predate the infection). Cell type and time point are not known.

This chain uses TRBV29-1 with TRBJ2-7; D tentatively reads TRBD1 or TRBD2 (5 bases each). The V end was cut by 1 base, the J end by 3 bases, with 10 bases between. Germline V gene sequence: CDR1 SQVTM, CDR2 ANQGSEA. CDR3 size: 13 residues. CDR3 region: CSVEAGTGYEQYF. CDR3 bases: TGCAGCGTTGAAGCCGGGACCGGCTACGAGCAGTACTTC.

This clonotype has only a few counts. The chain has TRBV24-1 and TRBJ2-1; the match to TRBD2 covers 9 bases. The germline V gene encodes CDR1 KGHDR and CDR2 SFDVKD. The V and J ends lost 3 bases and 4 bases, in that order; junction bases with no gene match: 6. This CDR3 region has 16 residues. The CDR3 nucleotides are TGTGCCACCAGTGATCTAGCGGGGTCAACTTACAATGAGCAGTTCTTC. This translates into CATSDLAGSTYNEQFF.

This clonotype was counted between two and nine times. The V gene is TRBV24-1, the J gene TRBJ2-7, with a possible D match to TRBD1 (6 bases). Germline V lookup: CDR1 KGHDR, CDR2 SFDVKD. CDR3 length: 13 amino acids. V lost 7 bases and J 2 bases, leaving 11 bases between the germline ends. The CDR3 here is CATSPGHTYEQYF. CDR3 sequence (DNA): TGTGCCACCAGCCCGGGACACACCTACGAGCAGTACTTC.